The 23 T cell receptor beta chains reported below all come from one sample, sequenced in a study of T cells expressing NK-cell markers. TCRdb re-called the 5' RACE reads; one entry per CDR3 protein, DNA not given. The repertoire table contains over 350,000 distinct CDR3 sequences. The sequenced material came from blood T cells: a sorted CD56 or NKG2C T cell subset, CD4+ or CD8+ T cells, or bulk PBMC T cells (not recorded which). The receptor set was obtained from a woman aged 45-59 years in good health.

V and J are TRBV3-1 and TRBJ2-2. Germline-derived CDR1 and CDR2 are LGHDT and YNNKEL (reference sequence). The CDR3 is made up of 16 amino acids. The CDR3 loop is CASSQRVGSATGELFF.

This rearrangement joins TRBV30 to TRBJ1-2; the TRBD1 assignment by TCRdb is unverifiable without DNA. This CDR3 is 13 amino acids long. Germline V gene lookup returns CDR1 GTSNPN and CDR2 SVGIG (reference sequence). CDR3 residues: CAAASGTGYGYTF.

The chain employs TRBV27 and TRBJ2-1; there is no DNA to check the TCRdb D call of TRBD2. This CDR3 has 19 residues. Germline CDR1 MNHEY, CDR2 SMNVEV (reference sequence). The CDR3 here is CASTRRTSGRFSSPNEQFF.

This rearrangement joins TRBV20-1 to TRBJ2-3. The CDR3 sequence is 14 residues long. Germline V lookup: CDR1 DFQATT, CDR2 SNEGSKA (reference sequence). The CDR3 protein is CSANPFRSTDTQYF.

V gene TRBV5-5 combines with J gene TRBJ1-4; no DNA is available, so the TRBD1 call from TCRdb remains unchecked. Germline values: CDR1 SGHKS, CDR2 YYEKEE (reference sequence). There are 14 residues in the CDR3. The CDR3 region is CASSFRQGNEKLFF.

The gene calls are TRBV4-1 and TRBJ1-2; TCRdb proposes TRBD1, but this gene call is untestable without DNA. The CDR3 spans 14 residues. Germline CDR1 is MGHRA and CDR2 is YSYEKL. The CDR3 reads CASSQSRGNYGYTF.

V and J are TRBV29-1 and TRBJ2-3; the TRBD1 assignment by TCRdb is unverifiable without DNA. The germline CDR1 and CDR2 sequences are SQVTM and ANQGSEA. The CDR3 is 12 residues long. The CDR3 here is CSVEHGGDTQYF.

The chain recombines TRBV14 with TRBJ2-3; TCRdb reports TRBD1, a call that lacks DNA to check it against. Germline assignment: CDR1 SGHDN and CDR2 FVKESK. The CDR3 is 16 amino acids. CDR3 residues: CASSPLSGTGTDTQYF.

The V gene is TRBV20-1, the J gene TRBJ1-2; TCRdb's assignment of TRBD1 cannot be checked, as there is no DNA. The CDR3 extends over 13 amino acids. The germline gives CDR1 DFQATT, CDR2 SNEGSKA (reference sequence). The CDR3 loop reads CSASPGINYGYTF.

The chain links TRBV5-1 to TRBJ2-3; TCRdb's D call, TRBD2, is unchecked because there is no DNA. Germline-derived CDR1 and CDR2 are SGHRS and YFSETQ. The CDR3 totals 15 residues. CDR3 protein: CASSLVGSLTDTQYF.

V is TRBV11-2 and J is TRBJ2-4; TCRdb names TRBD2, which stays unverified in the absence of DNA. This CDR3 is built from 15 residues. CDR1 and CDR2 from the germline V gene are SGHAT and FQNNGV. The CDR3 spells CASSSVAGKENIQYF.

The genes are TRBV12-3 or TRBV12-4 and TRBJ2-7; TCRdb's D call of TRBD1 is untestable without DNA. CDR3 length: 14 amino acids. The CDR3 sequence is CASRRDSMAYEQYF.

The chain carries TRBV5-1 and TRBJ2-1; the TCRdb call, TRBD1, lacks DNA for checking. Looked up from germline, CDR1 is SGHRS and CDR2 is YFSETQ. The CDR3 totals 15 residues. CDR3 sequence: CASSLAPSGGNEQFF.

This chain connects TRBV5-1 to TRBJ1-1. The CDR3 consists of 13 residues. The germline gives CDR1 SGHRS, CDR2 YFSETQ. The CDR3 loop reads CASVGQGNTEAFF.

CDR3 protein: CATSRNTDGFSPLHF. V usage is TRBV15 and J usage is TRBJ1-6. This CDR3 has 15 residues. Germline CDR1 is LNHNV and CDR2 is YYDKDF (reference sequence).

V and J are TRBV11-3 and TRBJ1-2; TCRdb's assignment of TRBD1 cannot be checked, as there is no DNA. The CDR3 is made up of 14 amino acids. CDR1 is SGHNT, CDR2 YENEEA, per germline. The CDR3 protein is CASSSADRNYGYTF.

The gene calls are TRBV7-9 and TRBJ2-3; TCRdb gives TRBD2 as the D gene, but with no DNA this cannot be confirmed. This CDR3 has 16 residues. Germline V lookup: CDR1 SEHNR, CDR2 FQNEAQ (reference sequence). The CDR3 loop is CASTLGAGGSTDTQYF.

The gene calls are TRBV15 and TRBJ2-2. Germline-derived CDR1 and CDR2 are LNHNV and YYDKDF (reference sequence). This CDR3 has 14 amino acids. This CDR3 is CATSYRGRTGELFF.

This chain joins TRBV6-5 and TRBJ1-4; TCRdb lists TRBD1, though no DNA is available to test this call. This CDR3 spans 14 amino acids. Germline V gene sequence: CDR1 MNHEY, CDR2 SVGAGI. Here the CDR3 reads CASSLQGKGEKLFF.

The V call is TRBV12-3 or TRBV12-4, the J call TRBJ2-3; TCRdb's D call of TRBD2 is untestable without DNA. CDR3 length: 19 amino acids. CDR3 sequence reads: CASSSTRLAGVLTTDTQYF.

The chain is built from TRBV6-5 and TRBJ1-2; TCRdb calls TRBD1, which cannot be checked without DNA. The germline CDR1 and CDR2 sequences are MNHEY and SVGAGI. This CDR3 is 16 amino acids long. The CDR3 reads CASSPLPRQGTYGYTF.

CDR3 loop: CSASRGGMNTEAFF. The chain couples TRBV20-1 to TRBJ1-1. The CDR3 runs 14 residues. The germline V gene encodes CDR1 DFQATT and CDR2 SNEGSKA (reference sequence).

The CDR3 spells CSLRVPYNEQFF. The chain links TRBV29-1 to TRBJ2-1. Germline CDR1 and CDR2: SQVTM and ANQGSEA. The CDR3 covers 12 residues.